This T cell receptor beta chain was documented in a study of cytomegalovirus exposure and HLA in healthy donors. Study conclusions and caveats: Indistinguishability led to the exclusion of some V segments, TRBV6-2 and TRBV6-3 included. Follow-up analysis found HLA locus-dependent TCR association rates, highest for DRB1 and lowest for HLA-C.

The CDR3 runs 15 residues. In germline, CDR1 is SGHNT, CDR2 YYREEE (reference sequence). V trimming: 2 bases; J trimming: 5 bases; junction bases outside the gene matches: 7. PCR amplification relied on 60 Vbeta primers (plus 13 Jbeta primers). Profiling relied on immunoSEQ multiplex PCR, and the TCRdb table lists in-frame clones only, not all of them. The profile shows about 200,000 clones, about 78% of them singletons. For this clone: Its matching antigen is unknown.

This TCR was recovered from a woman aged 25 to 39 in good health and CMV-seronegative. V is TRBV5-4 and J is TRBJ2-1; 7 bases align to TRBD2. Source material: PBMCs. CDR3 coding DNA: TGTGCCAGCAGCTTCAGCGGGACGAGCCACAATGAGCAGTTCTTC. Amino acid sequence: CASSFSGTSHNEQFF.